Given below is one TCR beta chain in context. This CDR3 region has 18 residues. The germline V and J ends were trimmed by 4 bases and 3 bases, with 19 bases remaining between them. CDR1 and CDR2 (germline): MGHRA, YSYEKL. The data were taken from a study of human T cells and chemical hapten exposure. Described time point: patch test 1, 2 weeks after DPC sensitization. This sample's treatment: therapeutic diphenylcyclopropenone sensitization with weekly scalp DPC. TCRdb ran MiXCR on the RACE reads and lists one entry per CDR3 protein. The data contain around 340,000 distinct CDR3 sequences, roughly 6.9% of them singletons.

The genes are TRBV4-1 and TRBJ1-6; D is possibly TRBD1 (5 bases). This material consisted of whole blood, taken in connection with sensitization to the hapten diphenylcyclopropenone (DPC). This receptor was obtained from a woman aged 18-29 years with alopecia areata. Some clones in this sample may be carry-over from other donors' samples. In DNA, the CDR3 is TGCGCCAGCAGCCTTCTCTCAGGGCTCGGCCACTATAATTCACCCCTCCACTTT. It encodes CASSLLSGLGHYNSPLHF.